The source of this T cell receptor beta chain is a study of T cells after yellow fever vaccination (dated by TCRdb to between 2017 and 2020). Regarding the study in general: The SMART-Seq v4 Ultra Low Input RNA kit was used to prepare libraries from fractions with low cell numbers. To track T-cell clones before and after primary and booster YFV17D yellow fever vaccination, bulk TCR alpha and beta repertoires were sequenced longitudinally. Two healthy male donors made up the cohort, one aged 18 to 30 years and the other aged 30 to 39 years. Blood was drawn at multiple timepoints before and after primary and secondary immunization, with bulk PBMC replicates and cell subsets isolated. The investigation overall reported the following: The secondary T-cell response was weaker than the primary response but faster, peaking on day 5 instead of day 15. The study included only two donors, which limits how far the findings can be generalized. Computational filtering was required because FACS-sorted repertoires could contain abundant contaminating clonotypes from the bulk population. After the booster, most clones that had expanded after primary vaccination were detected again (approximately 97% of CD4 and under 90% of CD8), suggesting broad maintenance of memory. A small fraction of clonotypes appeared in both the CD4 and CD8 compartments, likely as a result of convergent recombination.

For sequencing, an Illumina NovaSeq 6000 was employed. TCR cDNA was synthesized by 5'RACE template switching, which introduced a universal primer site and unique molecular identifiers. Priming for cDNA synthesis came from both the TCR alpha and TCR beta constant segments. Libraries were amplified in two PCR steps, with sample barcodes and sequencing adapters added in the second step. Sequencing of libraries was done on Illumina HiSeq 2500 (2x100 bp) or NovaSeq (2x150 bp). In the source study's methods: Reads were demultiplexed and collapsed into UMI consensus sequences with MIGEC, and V(D)J alignment was performed with MiXCR. Vaccine-responding clonotypes were defined with edgeR using replicate PBMC samples, requiring FDR below 0.01 and a log2 fold change above 5 up to day 15. Each bulk clonotype received a CD4 or CD8 identity based on whether the sequenced CD4 or CD8 repertoire contained that clonotype at higher abundance. The raw public data were reprocessed by TCRdb itself: fastp quality trimming at Q25, MiXCR clonotype calling, in-frame beta chains only. Each entry is one CDR3 protein sequence, shown with its most common DNA and genes. Here the V and J calls rest on TCRdb's processing, not on the authors' analysis. Here the sample has some 340,000 distinct CDR3 sequences; about 4% occur a single time. Together, the top ten hold around 23% of the sample.

Sample treatment or condition, as interpreted from the label and publication: live attenuated yellow fever vaccine strain. At each blood-draw timepoint, two biological replicates of bulk PBMCs were collected. PBMCs were isolated from peripheral blood using a standard Ficoll-Paque protocol. TriZol was used to extract RNA from bulk PBMCs, CD4 and CD8 fractions, and dextramer-positive and dextramer-negative fractions. V lost 2 bases and J lost 0 bases; the stretch between them is 8 bases long. From its cysteine to its phenylalanine, the CDR3 spans 15 amino acids. The sequence is cut down to CDR3 DNA, 45 bases in frame from base 1. Notes on this clonotype: Its antigen is not yet known. No per-base quality is available; no much larger clone lies one base away.

The sequencing here drew on PBMCs, taken 5 days after the yellow fever booster vaccination. The chain joins TRBV12-3 or TRBV12-4 to TRBJ1-5; D gene: possibly TRBD1, on 5 matching bases. The source is a man aged 18-30 years who received the YFV17D yellow fever vaccine. This receptor carries the CDR3 CASSLYGASNQPQHF. The DNA is TGTGCCAGCAGTTTATATGGGGCTAGCAATCAGCCCCAGCATTTT.